This T cell receptor (beta chain) originates from a study of long-term antiretroviral therapy in people with HIV (dated by TCRdb to the early 2020s). As for the study more broadly: The earliest samples were collected approximately a decade before the 2015 WHO recommendation for immediate ART, a period when ART was typically delayed until CD4 counts fell. A retrospective serial study tested whether changes in peripheral blood TRB repertoire composition and diversity were associated with ART initiation and durable HIV suppression. From fewer than 35 adults with confirmed HIV infection, the cohort provided approximately 210 cryopreserved PBMC samples, gathered serially across a mean of approximately six years (range 1-12). About 35% of the 30 participants with HIV were female. No cross-contamination during QIAcube processing was seen in test extractions of a monoclonal T-cell line run alongside 30 or so polyclonal samples.

The CDR1 and CDR2 encoded by the germline V gene (reference sequence) are SEHNR and FQNEAQ. Taken from cysteine to phenylalanine, the CDR3 has 16 residues. Only the CDR3 DNA is retained, 48 bases long and in frame from the first base. The germline V end is reduced by 5 bases and the J end by 5 bases; junction bases left unmatched: 15. Sequencing of the TRB variable region was done with the immunoSEQ hsTCRB v3.0 assay at survey level resolution. TRB sequencing targeted a depth of about 40,000-50,000 T-cell genomes per sample. TRB libraries were pooled and sequenced on an Illumina MiSeq using a v3 150-cycle kit. The study's own analysis went as follows. Repertoire analysis ran in R within a reproducible Nextflow workflow covering QC, data transformation and analysis. LymphoSeq2, an R package for exploring AIRR-Seq data, was used to implement custom analyses. After excluding several samples that yielded fewer than 5000 total TRB sequences, 150 to 200 HIV repertoires remained for analysis. Among the 200 or so HIV repertoires that were kept, some 61 were collected before ART initiation and roughly 130 were collected after ART initiation. Repertoires were downsampled to 5000 TRB nucleotide sequences, and summary statistics were averaged over 100 downsampling iterations. Only TRB sequences with CDR3 regions of at least seven amino acids were retained for analysis. A Shannon entropy-derived clonality score and the Gini coefficient were used to measure diversity. In the repertoire networks, any two of the top 5000 CDR3 amino acid sequences were linked whenever the two sequences differed by an edit distance of one. Antigen specificity groups and MHC restriction were predicted for TRB CDR3 amino acid sequences with GLIPH2. To flag known associations with CMV, EBV, HIV or tissue antigens, CDR3 amino acid sequences were compared against VDJdb and McPAS-TCR. Pre-ART, post-ART and control groups were compared with Wilcoxon signed-rank tests and Holm-Bonferroni correction. TCRdb holds this immuneACCESS table with in-frame rearrangements only. Some clones are missing; in checked studies, unresolved V genes explain under half, and the rest has no known cause. The D gene and trimming were derived from the DNA, and the V and J assignments and clone size from that table. Within this sample are some 30,000 clones, with almost 85% of them counted one time only. The top ten clones comprise less than 5.5% of the sample.

This clone came up a few times. It lacks a known antigen. Per-nucleotide qualities are absent, and no much larger clonotype sits a single base away. What the authors observed across the whole study: CDR3 length ranges in HIV repertoires were narrower than in controls, and network structure suggested an antigen-experienced repertoire with only a slight naive shift after ART. Expanded TRB clones identified before ART initiation dominated the repertoire across all time points, though the dominance fluctuated and decreased in many PLHIV after ART. The samples were dated from 2004 to 2017, and the ART regimens that were used may be less effective than current ART regimens. Because PBMC availability was limited, only the TCR beta chain was sequenced, with no alpha chain pairing. Unsorted PBMC were profiled instead of sorted CD4+ and CD8+ T cells because pre-ART samples had limited cell numbers. Inferences about post-ART repertoire changes are limited because no data were available on ART adherence, viral resistance or therapy changes. ART initiation was associated with a significant increase in TRB diversity, but diversity stayed significantly below transplant donor controls even after long-term ART.

Inclusion was restricted to participants for whom at least one PBMC sample before ART initiation and at least two post-ART samples were available. Treatment was received in the United States of America by all participants with HIV. Before DNA extraction, cryopreserved samples containing about 0.95-10 million PBMC were thawed and washed. At the time of the earliest PBMC sample for each participant with HIV, ages ranged from about 23 to 60 years. PBMC samples from each participant spanned 1-4 timepoints before ART initiation and 2-8 timepoints after ART initiation, with a median of 7 samples. Serial HIV viral load, CD4+ T-cell count, ART history and demographic data were obtained for every participant. A Qiagen kit on a QIAcube was used to extract genomic DNA from unsorted PBMC, with samples processed in batches of 12.

The chain couples TRBV7-9 to TRBJ2-7; TRBD1 fits 7 bases in the junction. The source material was unsorted PBMCs, sampled roughly 3.5 years after starting antiretroviral therapy. The clonotype was recovered from a man between 18 and 29 years old with HIV. The DNA sequence is as follows: TGTGCCAGCAGCCAGTGGGTCGGGACAGCCGTACACGAGCAGTACTTC. Translated, this is CASSQWVGTAVHEQYF.